This T cell receptor beta chain was identified in a study of Ad26.COV2.S vaccination and SARS-CoV-2 variants. Study information: In the study, Ad26.COV2.S was injected intramuscularly once, or twice 56 days apart. General study points: Compared with placebo recipients, vaccine recipients had higher spike-specific TCR breadth.

Repertoires were generated with immunoSEQ multiplex PCR, while TCRdb's copy carries only in-frame clones and drops some. Here the sample spans approximately 340,000 clones, approximately 84% being singletons. V shed 1 base and J 4 bases; nucleotides not matched to a gene: 4. The CDR3 is 15 residues long. Per germline, CDR1 SGHDT and CDR2 YYEEEE. Specified treatment: about 20 received Ad26.COV2.S at low or high dose, single or two shots; a few received placebo; per-sample allocation not given. Sample collection was performed on day 63 after the first vaccine or placebo injection. A remark on this clone: Its antigen is as yet unknown.

V gene TRBV5-6 combines with J gene TRBJ1-3; 8 bases map to TRBD1. This clonotype was obtained from a person between 18 and 65 years old who received the Ad26.COV2.S COVID-19 vaccine or a placebo. The source was peripheral blood, collected in a trial of Ad26.COV2.S vaccine versus placebo. In DNA, the CDR3 is TGTGCCAGCAGCTTGCCCGACAGGGGCGGAAACACCATATATTTT. Its translation: CASSLPDRGGNTIYF.